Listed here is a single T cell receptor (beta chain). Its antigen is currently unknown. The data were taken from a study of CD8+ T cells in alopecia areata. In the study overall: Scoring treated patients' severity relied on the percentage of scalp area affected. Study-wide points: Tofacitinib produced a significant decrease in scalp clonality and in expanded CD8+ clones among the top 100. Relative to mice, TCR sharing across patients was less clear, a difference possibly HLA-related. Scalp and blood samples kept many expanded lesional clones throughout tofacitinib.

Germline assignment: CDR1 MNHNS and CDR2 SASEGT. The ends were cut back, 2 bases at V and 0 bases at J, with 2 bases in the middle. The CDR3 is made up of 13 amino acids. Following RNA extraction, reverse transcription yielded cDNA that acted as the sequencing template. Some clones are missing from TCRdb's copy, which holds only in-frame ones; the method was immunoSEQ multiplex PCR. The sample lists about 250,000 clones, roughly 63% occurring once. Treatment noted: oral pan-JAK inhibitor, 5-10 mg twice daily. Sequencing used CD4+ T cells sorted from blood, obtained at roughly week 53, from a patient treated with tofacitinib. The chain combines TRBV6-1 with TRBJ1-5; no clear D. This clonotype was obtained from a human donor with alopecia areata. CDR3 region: CASSERSNQPQHF. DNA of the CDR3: TGTGCCAGCAGTGAACGTAGCAATCAGCCCCAGCATTTT.